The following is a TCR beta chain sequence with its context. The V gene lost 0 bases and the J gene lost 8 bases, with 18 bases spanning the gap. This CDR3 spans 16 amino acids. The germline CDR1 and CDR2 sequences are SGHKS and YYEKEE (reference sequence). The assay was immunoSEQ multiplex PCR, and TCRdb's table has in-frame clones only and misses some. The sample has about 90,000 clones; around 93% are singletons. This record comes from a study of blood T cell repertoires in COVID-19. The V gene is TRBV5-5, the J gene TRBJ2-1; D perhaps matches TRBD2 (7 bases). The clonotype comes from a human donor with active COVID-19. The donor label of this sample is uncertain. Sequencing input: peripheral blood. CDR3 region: CASSLAGGALEHEQFF. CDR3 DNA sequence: TGTGCCAGCAGCTTGGCTGGGGGGGCGCTTGAACATGAGCAGTTCTTC.